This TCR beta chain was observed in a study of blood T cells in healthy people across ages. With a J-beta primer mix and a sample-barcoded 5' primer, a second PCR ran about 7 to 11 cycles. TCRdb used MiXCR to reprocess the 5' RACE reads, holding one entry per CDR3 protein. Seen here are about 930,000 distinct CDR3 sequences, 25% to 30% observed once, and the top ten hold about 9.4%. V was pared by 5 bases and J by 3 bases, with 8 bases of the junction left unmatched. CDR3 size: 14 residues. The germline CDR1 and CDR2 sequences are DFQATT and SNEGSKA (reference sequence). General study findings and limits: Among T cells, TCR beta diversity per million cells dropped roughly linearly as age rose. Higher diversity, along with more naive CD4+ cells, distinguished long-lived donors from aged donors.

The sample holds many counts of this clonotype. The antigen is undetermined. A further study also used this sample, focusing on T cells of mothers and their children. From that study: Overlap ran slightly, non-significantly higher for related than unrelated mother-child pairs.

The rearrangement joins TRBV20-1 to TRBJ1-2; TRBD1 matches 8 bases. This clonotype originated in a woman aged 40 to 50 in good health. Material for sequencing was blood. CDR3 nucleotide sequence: TGCAGTGCTGGGACAGGCGGAAGGGACTATGGCTACACCTTC. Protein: CSAGTGGRDYGYTF.